Sequencing of this T cell receptor beta chain was carried out in a study of neurological immune-mediated disorders. The table lists this clonotype with a few counts. CDR1 SGDLS and CDR2 YYNGEE come from the germline V gene. There are 13 residues in the CDR3. Unmatched junction bases numbered 3, after V lost 2 bases and J lost 5 bases. TCRdb independently ran MiXCR on the 5' RACE reads; one entry per CDR3 protein. The sample yields tens of thousands of distinct CDR3 sequences, 5.2% seen once. The V call is TRBV9, the J call TRBJ1-2, with 7 bases fitting TRBD1. The TCR was taken from a man between 18 and 29 years old with multiple sclerosis. Sequencing input: PBMCs. Written as DNA, the CDR3 is TGTGCCAGCAGCGTGGGGACAGATTATGGCTACACCTTC. The encoded protein is CASSVGTDYGYTF.